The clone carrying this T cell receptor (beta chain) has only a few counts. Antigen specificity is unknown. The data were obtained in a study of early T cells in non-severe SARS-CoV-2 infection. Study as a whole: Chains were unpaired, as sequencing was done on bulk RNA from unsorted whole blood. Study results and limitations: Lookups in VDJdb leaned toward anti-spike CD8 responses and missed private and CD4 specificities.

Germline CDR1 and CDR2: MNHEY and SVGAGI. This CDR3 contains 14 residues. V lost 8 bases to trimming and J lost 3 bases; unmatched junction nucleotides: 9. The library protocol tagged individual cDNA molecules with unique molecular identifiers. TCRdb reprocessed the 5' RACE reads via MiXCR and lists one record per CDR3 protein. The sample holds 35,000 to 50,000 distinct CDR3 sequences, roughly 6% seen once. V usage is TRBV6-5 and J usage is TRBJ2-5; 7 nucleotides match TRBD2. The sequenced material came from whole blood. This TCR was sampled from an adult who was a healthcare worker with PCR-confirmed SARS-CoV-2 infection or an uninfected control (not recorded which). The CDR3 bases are TGTGCCAGCCGCGGGAGCCAGGTTGAAGAGACCCAGTACTTC. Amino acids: CASRGSQVEETQYF.